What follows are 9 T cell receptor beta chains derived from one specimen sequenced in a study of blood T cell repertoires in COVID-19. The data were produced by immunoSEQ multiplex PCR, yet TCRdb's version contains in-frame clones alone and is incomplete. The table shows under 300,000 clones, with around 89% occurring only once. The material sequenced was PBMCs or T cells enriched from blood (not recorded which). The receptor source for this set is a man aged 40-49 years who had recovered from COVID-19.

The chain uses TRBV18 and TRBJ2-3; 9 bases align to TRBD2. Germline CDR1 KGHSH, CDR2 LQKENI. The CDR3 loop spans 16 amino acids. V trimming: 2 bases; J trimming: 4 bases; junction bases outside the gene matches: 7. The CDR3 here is CASSPVASGVSDTQYF. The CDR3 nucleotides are TGTGCCAGCTCACCAGTCGCTAGCGGGGTGTCAGATACGCAGTATTTT.

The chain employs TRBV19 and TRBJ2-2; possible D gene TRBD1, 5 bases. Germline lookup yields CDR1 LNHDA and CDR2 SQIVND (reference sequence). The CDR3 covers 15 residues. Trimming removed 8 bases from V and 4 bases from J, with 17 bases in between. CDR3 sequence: CASRRVKGVTGELFF. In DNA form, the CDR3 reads TGTGCCAGTCGCAGGGTCAAAGGGGTCACCGGGGAGCTGTTTTTT.

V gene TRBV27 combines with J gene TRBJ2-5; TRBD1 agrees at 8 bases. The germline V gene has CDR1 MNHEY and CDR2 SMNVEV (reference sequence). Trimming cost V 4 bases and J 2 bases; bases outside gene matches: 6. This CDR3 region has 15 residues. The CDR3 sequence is CASSSGQDLQETQYF. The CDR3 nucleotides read TGTGCCAGCAGTTCGGGACAGGACCTACAAGAGACCCAGTACTTC.

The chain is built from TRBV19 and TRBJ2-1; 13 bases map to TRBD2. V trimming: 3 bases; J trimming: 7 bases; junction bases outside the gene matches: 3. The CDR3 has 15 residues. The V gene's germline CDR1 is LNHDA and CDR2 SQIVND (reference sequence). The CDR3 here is CASSISLAGGNEQFF. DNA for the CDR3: TGTGCCAGTAGTATTTCACTAGCGGGAGGGAATGAGCAGTTCTTC.

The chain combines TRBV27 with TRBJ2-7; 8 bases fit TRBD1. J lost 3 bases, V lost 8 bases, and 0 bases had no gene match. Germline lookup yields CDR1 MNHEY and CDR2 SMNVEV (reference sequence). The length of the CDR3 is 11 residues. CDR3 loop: CASGQGYEQYF. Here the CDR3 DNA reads TGTGCCAGCGGACAGGGCTACGAGCAGTACTTC.

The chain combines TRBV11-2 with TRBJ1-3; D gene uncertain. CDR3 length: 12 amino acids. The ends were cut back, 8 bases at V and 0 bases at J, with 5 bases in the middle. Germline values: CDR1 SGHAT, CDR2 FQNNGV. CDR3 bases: TGTGCCAGCGGCGGCTCTGGAAACACCATATATTTT. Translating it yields CASGGSGNTIYF.

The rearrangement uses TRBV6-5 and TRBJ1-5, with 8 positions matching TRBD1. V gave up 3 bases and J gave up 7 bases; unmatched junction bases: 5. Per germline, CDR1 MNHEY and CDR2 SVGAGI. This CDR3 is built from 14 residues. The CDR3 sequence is CASSYSDRAQPQHF. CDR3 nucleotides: TGTGCCAGCAGTTATTCGGACAGGGCCCAGCCCCAGCATTTT.

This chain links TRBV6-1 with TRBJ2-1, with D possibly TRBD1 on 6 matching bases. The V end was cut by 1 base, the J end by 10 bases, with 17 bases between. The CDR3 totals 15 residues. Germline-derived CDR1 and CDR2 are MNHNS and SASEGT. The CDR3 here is CASSEVSPQGGEQFF. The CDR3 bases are TGTGCCAGCAGTGAAGTCTCACCACAGGGCGGCGAGCAGTTCTTC.

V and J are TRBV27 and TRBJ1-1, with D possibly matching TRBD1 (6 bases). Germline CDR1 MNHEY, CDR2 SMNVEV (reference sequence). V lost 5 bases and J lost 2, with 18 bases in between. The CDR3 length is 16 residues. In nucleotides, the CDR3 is TGTGCCAGCAGTGGGGGTCCGGGACAAACAAACACTGAAGCTTTCTTT. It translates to CASSGGPGQTNTEAFF.